These 16 T cell receptor beta chains originate from one sample sequenced in a study of shared clonotypes between healthy human individuals. TCRdb keeps only in-frame clones here, not all; method: immunoSEQ multiplex PCR. The sample holds millions of clones, 90% to 95% seen once. Sequencing was done on a sample of naive CD4+ T cells sorted from blood. Indicated subset: CD45RA+ positively selected. The receptors were sampled from a man aged 18 to 29 in good health.

Notes on this clone: In the same sample, other DNA sequences code for this CDR3. This chain joins TRBV9 and TRBJ2-1; TRBD2 matches 14 bases. The J segment lost 6 bases and the V segment lost 2 bases, leaving 4 bases of the junction unmatched. Germline CDR1 reads SGDLS; CDR2 reads YYNGEE. The CDR3 consists of 16 residues. The CDR3 region is CASSVGGTSGGNEQFF. Written as DNA, the CDR3 is TGTGCCAGCAGCGTGGGAGGGACTAGCGGGGGCAATGAGCAGTTCTTC.

On this clone itself: The same CDR3 can be traced to other DNA sequences in this sample. The chain uses TRBV5-4 and TRBJ2-3; possible D gene TRBD1, 5 bases. Germline loops: CDR1 SGHNT, CDR2 YYREEE (reference sequence). The V and J ends lost 4 bases and 6 bases respectively, with 9 bases between them. The CDR3 has 12 amino acids. The CDR3 region has the DNA TGTGCCAGCAGCCTTGGGGCCGATACGCAGTATTTT. Protein: CASSLGADTQYF. Looking up the rest from reference TRBV5-4 and TRBJ2-3 gives the full variable domain: ETGVTQSPTHLIKTRGQQVTLRCSSQSGHNTVSWYQQALGQGPQFIFQYYREEENGRGNFPPRFSGLQFPNYSSELNVNALELDDSALYLCASSLGADTQYFGPGTRLTVL.

The genes are TRBV28 and TRBJ1-4; 9 bases line up with TRBD1. CDR1 and CDR2 (germline): MDHEN, SYDVKM. The CDR3 totals 14 residues. V was clipped by 7 bases and J by 5 bases; unmatched bases: 5. The CDR3 DNA reads TGTGCCAGCATCGCGACAGGGGGGAATGAAAAACTGTTTTTT. It is translated as CASIATGGNEKLFF.

Notes on this clone: The junction shows a germline mismatch at one end, possibly a read error. The chain recombines TRBV5-1 with TRBJ2-5; D is perhaps TRBD1 (5 bases). Germline CDR1 and CDR2: SGHRS and YFSETQ. CDR3 length: 14 residues. DNA of the CDR3: TGCGCCAGCAGCTTCGCAGGGTTCCAAGGGACCCAGTACTTC. It yields the protein CASSFAGFQGTQYF.

CDR3 region: CASSLDRPLGSPLHF. The CDR3 DNA reads as TGTGCCAGCAGCTTGGACAGGCCCCTTGGCTCACCCCTCCACTTT. V is TRBV5-4 and J is TRBJ1-6; possible D gene TRBD1, 5 bases. The CDR3 sequence is 15 residues long. Trimming cost V 0 bases and J 10 bases, with 14 bases left between them. The germline gives CDR1 SGHNT, CDR2 YYREEE (reference sequence).

This sequence joins TRBV13 and TRBJ2-5; TRBD2 aligns across 13 bases. The germline V gene has CDR1 PRHDT and CDR2 FYEKMQ (reference sequence). The CDR3 is made up of 16 amino acids. J lost 1 base, V lost 5 bases, and 4 bases had no gene match. The CDR3 is CASSVRLAGGQETQYF. The CDR3 DNA reads as TGTGCCAGCAGCGTAAGACTAGCGGGGGGCCAAGAGACCCAGTACTTC.

The J gene is TRBJ2-3, the V gene TRBV7-9, with 13 bases that match TRBD2. J gave up 4 bases and V 3 bases, and 4 bases lay outside the gene matches. The CDR3 runs 16 residues. Germline-derived CDR1 and CDR2 are SEHNR and FQNEAQ (reference sequence). CDR3: CASSFVLAGGPDTQYF. The CDR3 coding sequence is TGTGCCAGCAGCTTTGTACTAGCGGGAGGGCCAGATACGCAGTATTTT. Supplemented by reference TRBV7-9 and TRBJ2-3, the full variable domain reads DTGVSQNPRHKITKRGQNVTFRCDPISEHNRLYWYRQTLGQGPEFLTYFQNEAQLEKSRLLSDRFSAERPKGSFSTLEIQRTEQGDSAMYLCASSFVLAGGPDTQYFGPGTRLTVL.

J is TRBJ1-6 and V is TRBV27; D is undetermined. CDR3 length: 17 residues. CDR1 is MNHEY and CDR2 is SMNVEV in the germline V gene (reference sequence). The germline V and J ends were trimmed by 5 bases and 4 bases, with 18 bases remaining between them. The CDR3 sequence: CASSPSPGRFYNSPLHF. The DNA of the CDR3 is TGTGCCAGCAGTCCCTCGCCCGGGAGATTTTATAATTCACCCCTCCACTTT.

This clone is a singleton in its sample. The V gene is TRBV7-9, the J gene TRBJ1-2; a possible D gene is TRBD1 (6 bases). Germline CDR1 is SEHNR and CDR2 is FQNEAQ (reference sequence). CDR3 length equals 14 residues. V lost 3 bases and J 7 bases, leaving 15 bases between the germline ends. This CDR3 reads CASSLGRGEVGYTF. The CDR3 region has the DNA TGTGCCAGCAGCTTGGGCAGGGGCGAAGTTGGCTACACCTTC.

Notes on this clone: This CDR3 is also generated by other DNA sequences in the sample. This sequence joins TRBV6-5 and TRBJ1-5, with D perhaps TRBD1 (6 bases). V lost 9 bases to trimming and J lost 2 bases, with 14 bases between them. Germline assignment: CDR1 MNHEY and CDR2 SVGAGI. The CDR3 is made up of 14 amino acids. The CDR3 nucleotides are TGTGCCAGTAGTCCCAGGGGAGGCAATCAGCCCCAGCATTTT. Its translation is CASSPRGGNQPQHF.

The J gene is TRBJ2-1, the V gene TRBV7-2, with 7 bases lining up with TRBD1. Germline V gives CDR1 SGHTA, CDR2 FQGNSA. The V segment lost 4 bases and the J segment 15 bases; nucleotides outside the gene matches: 12. The CDR3 sequence is 13 residues long. The CDR3 loop is CASSSPDRVGLFF. CDR3 DNA: TGTGCCAGCAGCTCTCCAGACAGGGTAGGATTGTTCTTC.

This rearrangement joins TRBV5-1 to TRBJ1-2; D gene ambiguous. Germline loops: CDR1 SGHRS, CDR2 YFSETQ. The CDR3 runs to 13 residues. Trimming took 3 bases from V and 0 from J, leaving 6 bases between them. CDR3 loop: CASSYGANYGYTF. As DNA, the CDR3 is TGCGCCAGCAGCTACGGTGCTAACTATGGCTACACCTTC.

The chain is built from TRBV5-4 and TRBJ2-7; D uncertain. This CDR3 region has 14 residues. V was trimmed by 3 bases and J by 0 bases, leaving 10 bases between them. Germline V lookup: CDR1 SGHNT, CDR2 YYREEE (reference sequence). The CDR3 here is CASSSAMSSYEQYF. The CDR3 coding sequence is TGTGCCAGCAGCTCAGCGATGAGCTCCTACGAGCAGTACTTC.

This clone appeared once. This chain uses TRBV11-2 with TRBJ2-7, with TRBD2 identical over 10 bases. The length of the CDR3 is 17 residues. Trimming removed 6 bases from V and 3 bases from J; junction bases left unmatched: 14. Germline values: CDR1 SGHAT, CDR2 FQNNGV. CDR3 residues: CASRMSGLASSYYEQYF. The DNA of the CDR3 is TGTGCCAGCAGGATGTCGGGACTAGCGTCATCCTACTACGAGCAGTACTTC.

As for this clone: Within the sample, other DNA sequences also encode this same CDR3. This chain links TRBV11-2 with TRBJ2-7; D call uncertain. Germline assignment: CDR1 SGHAT and CDR2 FQNNGV. CDR3 size: 14 residues. V was clipped by 0 bases and J by 0 bases, with 6 bases between them. CDR3 amino acids: CASSLDPGSYEQYF. CDR3 DNA: TGTGCCAGCAGCTTAGATCCTGGCTCCTACGAGCAGTACTTC.

The chain joins TRBV5-1 to TRBJ1-3, with D hard to call. CDR1 SGHRS and CDR2 YFSETQ come from the germline V gene. This CDR3 region has 17 residues. V shed 1 base and J shed 4 bases, with 18 bases lying between them. The CDR3: CASSLTLDGTLGNTIYF. CDR3 in DNA: TGCGCCAGCAGCTTGACTCTCGACGGAACCCTGGGAAACACCATATATTTT.